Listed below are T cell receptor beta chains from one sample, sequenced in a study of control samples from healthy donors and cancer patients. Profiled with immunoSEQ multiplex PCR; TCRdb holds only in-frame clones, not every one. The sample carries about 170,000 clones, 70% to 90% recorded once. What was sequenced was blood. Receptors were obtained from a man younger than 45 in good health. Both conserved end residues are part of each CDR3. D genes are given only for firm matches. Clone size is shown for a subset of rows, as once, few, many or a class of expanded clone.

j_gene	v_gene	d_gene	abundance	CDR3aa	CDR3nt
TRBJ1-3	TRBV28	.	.	CAGSPLGSGTYSGNTIYF	TGTGCCGGCAGCCCACTAGGGTCTGGGACCTACTCTGGAAACACCATATATTTT
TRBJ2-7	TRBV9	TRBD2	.	CASSVGASGSSYEQYF	TGTGCCAGCAGCGTAGGAGCTAGCGGGAGCTCCTACGAGCAGTACTTC
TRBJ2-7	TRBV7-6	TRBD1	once	CASSSGTGGDIYEQYF	TGTGCCAGCAGCTCCGGGACAGGGGGCGATATCTACGAGCAGTACTTC
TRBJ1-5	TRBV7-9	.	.	CASSLFGGQPQHF	TGTGCCAGCAGCCTATTTGGGGGTCAGCCCCAGCATTTT
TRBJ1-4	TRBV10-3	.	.	CAISEAELGREKLFF	TGTGCCATCAGTGAGGCCGAATTGGGACGTGAAAAACTGTTTTTT
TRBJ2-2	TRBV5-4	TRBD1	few	CASSVRDRSAGELFF	TGTGCCAGCAGCGTCCGGGACAGGAGTGCCGGGGAGCTGTTTTTT
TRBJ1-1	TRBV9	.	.	CASSVGAGTEAFF	TGTGCCAGCAGCGTAGGGGCGGGAACTGAAGCTTTCTTT
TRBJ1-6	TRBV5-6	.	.	CASSPGLLLSPLHF	TGTGCCAGCAGCCCGGGCCTCCTCCTTTCACCCCTCCACTTT
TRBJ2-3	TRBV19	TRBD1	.	CASSIGGQAADTQYF	TGTGCCAGTAGTATAGGGGGACAGGCCGCAGATACGCAGTATTTT
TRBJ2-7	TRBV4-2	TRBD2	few	CASSSGGSYEQYF	TGTGCCAGCAGCAGCGGGGGTTCCTACGAGCAGTACTTC
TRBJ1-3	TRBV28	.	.	CASSSERMGNTIYF	TGTGCCAGCAGTTCCGAACGCATGGGAAACACCATATATTTT
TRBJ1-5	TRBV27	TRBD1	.	CASSSTGSSPQHF	TGTGCCAGCAGTTCGACAGGGTCAAGCCCCCAGCATTTT
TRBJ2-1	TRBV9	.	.	CASSVADYNYNEQFF	TGTGCCAGCAGCGTAGCGGACTACAACTACAATGAGCAGTTCTTC
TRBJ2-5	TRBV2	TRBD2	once	CASRLLRLAGGETQYF	TGTGCCAGCAGGTTACTCAGACTAGCGGGAGGAGAGACCCAGTACTTC
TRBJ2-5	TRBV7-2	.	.	CASSHYPYRAPYQETQYF	TGTGCCAGCAGCCATTACCCTTACCGGGCTCCGTACCAAGAGACCCAGTACTTC
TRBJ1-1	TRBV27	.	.	CASSLMNGEKAFF	TGTGCCAGCAGTTTAATGAATGGGGAAAAAGCTTTCTTT
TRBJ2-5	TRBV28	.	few	CASSNMALEVQETQYF	TGTGCCAGCAGTAACATGGCTTTAGAGGTCCAAGAGACCCAGTACTTC
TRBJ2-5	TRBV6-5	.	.	CASSSFSGLPGETQYF	TGTGCCAGCAGTTCTTTTTCGGGACTCCCAGGGGAGACCCAGTACTTC
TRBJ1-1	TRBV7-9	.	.	CASSLMNTEAFF	TGTGCCAGCAGCCTTATGAACACTGAAGCTTTCTTT
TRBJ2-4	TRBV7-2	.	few	CASSSSAAKNIQYF	TGTGCCAGCAGCTCCTCGGCGGCCAAAAACATTCAGTACTTC
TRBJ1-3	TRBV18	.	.	CASSPSPLSSGNTIYF	TGTGCCAGCTCACCTAGTCCGCTCAGCTCTGGAAACACCATATATTTT
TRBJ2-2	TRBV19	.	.	CASSWGTSNTGELFF	TGTGCCAGTAGTTGGGGGACTTCGAACACCGGGGAGCTGTTTTTT
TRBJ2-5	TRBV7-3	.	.	CASSLDKEETQYF	TGTGCCAGCAGCTTAGACAAAGAAGAGACCCAGTACTTC
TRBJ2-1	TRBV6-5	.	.	CASTEGYPSYNEQFF	TGTGCCAGCACCGAGGGATATCCCTCCTACAATGAGCAGTTCTTC
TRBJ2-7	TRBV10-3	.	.	CAIRGTSDYEQYF	TGTGCCATCAGGGGGACTTCCGACTACGAGCAGTACTTC
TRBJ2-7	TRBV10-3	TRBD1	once	CAISGSGTGRAASPYEQYF	TGTGCCATCAGTGGCTCCGGGACAGGGAGAGCTGCAAGTCCCTACGAGCAGTACTTC
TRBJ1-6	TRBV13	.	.	CASNKGSTYNSPLHF	TGTGCCAGCAACAAAGGGAGTACCTATAATTCACCCCTCCACTTT
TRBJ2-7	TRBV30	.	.	CAVQSFYEQYF	TGTGCTGTTCAGAGTTTTTACGAGCAGTACTTC
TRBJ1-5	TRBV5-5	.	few	CASSWGQPWANQPQHF	TGTGCCAGCAGCTGGGGACAACCCTGGGCCAATCAGCCCCAGCATTTT
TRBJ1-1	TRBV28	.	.	CASRAGTQNTEAFF	TGTGCCAGCAGGGCCGGGACACAGAACACTGAAGCTTTCTTT
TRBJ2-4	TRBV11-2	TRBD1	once	CASSLGQGVNIQYF	TGTGCCAGCAGCCTCGGACAGGGTGTAAACATTCAGTACTTC
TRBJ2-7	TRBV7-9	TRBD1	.	CASSSSGGSSYEQYF	TGTGCCAGCAGCTCATCAGGGGGCAGCTCCTACGAGCAGTACTTC
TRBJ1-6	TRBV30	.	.	CAWKETSYYNSPLHF	TGTGCCTGGAAGGAGACGAGCTACTATAATTCACCCCTCCACTTT
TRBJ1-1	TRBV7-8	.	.	CASSQWALEAFF	TGTGCCAGCAGCCAATGGGCCCTCGAAGCTTTCTTT
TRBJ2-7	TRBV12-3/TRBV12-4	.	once	CASSLEDPYEQYF	TGTGCCAGCAGTTTAGAGGACCCCTACGAGCAGTACTTC
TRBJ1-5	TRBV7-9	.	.	CASRNEEQPQHF	TGTGCCAGCAGGAATGAGGAACAGCCCCAGCATTTT
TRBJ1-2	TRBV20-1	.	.	CSPREGPGYTF	TGCAGTCCAAGGGAGGGGCCTGGCTACACCTTC
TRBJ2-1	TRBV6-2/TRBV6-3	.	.	CASSYSNSYNEQFF	TGTGCCAGCAGTTACTCGAACAGCTACAATGAGCAGTTCTTC
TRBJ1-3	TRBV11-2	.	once	CASSLDRRDSGNTIYF	TGTGCCAGCAGCTTAGATAGGCGGGACTCTGGAAACACCATATATTTT
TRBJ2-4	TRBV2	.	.	CASSVALLIAKNIQYF	TGTGCCAGCAGCGTAGCGCTCCTTATAGCCAAAAACATTCAGTACTTC
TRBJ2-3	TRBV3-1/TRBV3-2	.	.	CASSRTPGVGDTQYF	TGTGCCAGCAGCCGGACCCCCGGTGTGGGGGATACGCAGTATTTT
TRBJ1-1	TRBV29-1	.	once	CSVEEVNTEAFF	TGCAGCGTTGAAGAAGTGAACACTGAAGCTTTCTTT
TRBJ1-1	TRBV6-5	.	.	CASIPPSGTEAFF	TGTGCCAGCATTCCTCCCAGTGGCACTGAAGCTTTCTTT
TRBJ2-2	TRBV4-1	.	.	CASSQDWGLGRGRFSLPGELFF	TGCGCCAGCAGCCAAGATTGGGGCCTTGGCAGGGGCCGCTTTTCCCTCCCCGGGGAGCTGTTTTTT
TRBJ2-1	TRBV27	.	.	CASSSKKGSFHNEQFF	TGTGCCAGCAGTTCTAAAAAAGGTAGTTTCCACAATGAGCAGTTCTTC
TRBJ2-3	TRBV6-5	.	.	CASASSDTQYF	TGTGCCAGCGCATCTTCAGATACGCAGTATTTT
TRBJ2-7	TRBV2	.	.	CASSEGTSSYEQYF	TGTGCCAGCAGTGAAGGGACGAGCTCCTACGAGCAGTACTTC
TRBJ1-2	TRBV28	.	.	CASSWGNYGYTF	TGTGCCAGCAGTTGGGGGAACTATGGCTACACCTTC
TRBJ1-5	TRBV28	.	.	CASSSPGLGDQPQHF	TGTGCCAGCAGTTCGCCGGGACTTGGTGATCAGCCCCAGCATTTT
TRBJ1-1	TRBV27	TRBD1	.	CASNRQGNTEAFF	TGTGCCAGCAACAGACAGGGCAACACTGAAGCTTTCTTT
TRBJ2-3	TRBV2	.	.	CASSERGKRYF	TGTGCCAGCAGTGAAAGGGGCAAGAGGTATTTT
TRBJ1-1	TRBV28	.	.	CASSFNLNTEAFF	TGTGCCAGCAGTTTTAACTTGAACACTGAAGCTTTCTTT
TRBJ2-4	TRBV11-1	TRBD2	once	CASSQPGTSEYF	TGTGCCAGCAGCCAACCCGGGACTAGCGAGTACTTC
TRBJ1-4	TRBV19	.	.	CASSRPGHRLEKLFF	TGTGCCAGTAGTCGGCCGGGACACCGATTGGAAAAACTGTTTTTT
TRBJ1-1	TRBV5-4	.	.	CASSYREAHARNTEAFF	TGTGCCAGCTCTTACAGGGAAGCCCACGCGCGGAACACTGAAGCTTTCTTT
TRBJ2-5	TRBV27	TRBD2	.	CASSYKNPSGGKGGETQYF	TGTGCCAGCAGCTACAAAAATCCTAGCGGGGGGAAGGGCGGAGAGACCCAGTACTTC
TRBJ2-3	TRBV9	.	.	CASKGGGTDTQYF	TGTGCCAGCAAGGGTGGGGGCACAGATACGCAGTATTTT